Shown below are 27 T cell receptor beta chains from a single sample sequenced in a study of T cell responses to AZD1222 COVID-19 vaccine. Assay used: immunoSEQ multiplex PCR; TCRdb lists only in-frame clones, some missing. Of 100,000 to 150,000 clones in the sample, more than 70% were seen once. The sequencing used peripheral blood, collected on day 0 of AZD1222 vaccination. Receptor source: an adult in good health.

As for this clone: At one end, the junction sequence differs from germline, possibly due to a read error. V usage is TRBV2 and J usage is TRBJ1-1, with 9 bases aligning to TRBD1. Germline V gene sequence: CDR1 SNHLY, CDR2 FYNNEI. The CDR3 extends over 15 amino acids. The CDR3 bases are TGTGCCAGCCGTGACAGGGGGTTGAGGAACACTGAAGCTTTCTTT. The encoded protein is CASRDRGLRNTEAFF.

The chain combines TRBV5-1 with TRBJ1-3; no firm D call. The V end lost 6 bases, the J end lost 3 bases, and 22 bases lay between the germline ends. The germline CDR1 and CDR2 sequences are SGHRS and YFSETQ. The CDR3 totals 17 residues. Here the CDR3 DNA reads TGCGCCAGCACCCCGGGCGGTGGATTCCCGTATGGAAACACCATATATTTT. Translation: CASTPGGGFPYGNTIYF.

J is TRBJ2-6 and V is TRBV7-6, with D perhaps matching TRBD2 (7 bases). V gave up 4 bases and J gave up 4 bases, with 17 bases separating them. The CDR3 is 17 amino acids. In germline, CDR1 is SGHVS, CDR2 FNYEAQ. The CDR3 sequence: CASSSMGGPKGANVLTF. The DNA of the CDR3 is TGTGCCAGCAGCTCAATGGGGGGGCCGAAAGGGGCCAACGTCCTGACTTTC.

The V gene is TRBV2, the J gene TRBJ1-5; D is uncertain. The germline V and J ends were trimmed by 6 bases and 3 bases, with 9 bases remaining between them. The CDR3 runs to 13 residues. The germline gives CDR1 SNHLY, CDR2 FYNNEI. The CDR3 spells CASRDDYNQPQHF. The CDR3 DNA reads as TGTGCCAGCAGAGACGACTACAATCAGCCCCAGCATTTT.

The DNA of the CDR3 is TGTGCCTGGACCGAAGGGGGAACTCAGCCCCAGCATTTT. The encoded protein is CAWTEGGTQPQHF. The chain recombines TRBV30 with TRBJ1-5, with D perhaps matching TRBD1 (6 bases). This CDR3 region has 13 residues. CDR1 and CDR2 from the germline V gene are GTSNPN and SVGIG (reference sequence). Trimming stripped 4 bases from V and 6 bases from J, with 13 bases between.

CDR3 sequence: CASSFPGLAGTSYEQYF. The CDR3 DNA sequence: TGTGCCAGCAGCTTCCCGGGACTAGCGGGAACCTCCTACGAGCAGTACTTC. The chain couples TRBV7-2 to TRBJ2-7, with 13 nucleotides matching TRBD2. Unmatched junction bases numbered 5, after V lost 3 bases and J lost 0 bases. The CDR3 runs to 17 residues. Germline CDR1 SGHTA, CDR2 FQGNSA.

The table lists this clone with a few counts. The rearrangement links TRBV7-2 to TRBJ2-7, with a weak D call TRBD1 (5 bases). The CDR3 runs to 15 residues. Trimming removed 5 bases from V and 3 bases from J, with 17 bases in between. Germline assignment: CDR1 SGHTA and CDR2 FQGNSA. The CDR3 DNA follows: TGTGCCAGCAGCCCGCTGGGGCAGTTTCTCTACGAGCAGTACTTC. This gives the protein CASSPLGQFLYEQYF.

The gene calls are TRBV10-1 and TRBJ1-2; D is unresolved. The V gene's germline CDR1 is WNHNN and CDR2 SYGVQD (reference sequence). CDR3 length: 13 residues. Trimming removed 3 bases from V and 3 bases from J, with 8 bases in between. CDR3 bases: TGCGCCAGCAGTGACAGGCGTCACTATGGCTACACCTTC. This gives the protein CASSDRRHYGYTF.

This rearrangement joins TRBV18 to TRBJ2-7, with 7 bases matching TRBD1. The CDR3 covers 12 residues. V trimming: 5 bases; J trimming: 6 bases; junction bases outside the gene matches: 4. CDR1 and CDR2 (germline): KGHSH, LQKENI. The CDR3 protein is CASSDRVVEQYF. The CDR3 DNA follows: TGTGCCAGCTCAGACAGGGTAGTCGAGCAGTACTTC. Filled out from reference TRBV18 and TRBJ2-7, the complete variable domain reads NAGVMQNPRHLVRRRGQEARLRCSPMKGHSHVYWYRQLPEEGLKFMVYLQKENIIDESGMPKERFSAEFPKEGPSILRIQQVVRGDSAAYFCASSDRVVEQYFGPGTRLTVT.

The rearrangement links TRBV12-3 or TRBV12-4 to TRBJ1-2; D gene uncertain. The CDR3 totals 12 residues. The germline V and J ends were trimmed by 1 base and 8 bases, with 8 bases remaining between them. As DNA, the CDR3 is TGTGCCAGCAGTTTAGACAGAGGGGGCTACACCTTC. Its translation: CASSLDRGGYTF.

The CDR3 sequence is CASRLFNGAHYGYTF. DNA of the CDR3: TGTGCCAGCCGCCTATTCAACGGGGCCCACTATGGCTACACCTTC. This chain connects TRBV27 to TRBJ1-2; a possible D gene is TRBD1 (5 bases). The V gene lost 8 bases and the J gene lost 3 bases, with 19 bases spanning the gap. The CDR3 totals 15 residues. The V gene's germline CDR1 is MNHEY and CDR2 SMNVEV (reference sequence).

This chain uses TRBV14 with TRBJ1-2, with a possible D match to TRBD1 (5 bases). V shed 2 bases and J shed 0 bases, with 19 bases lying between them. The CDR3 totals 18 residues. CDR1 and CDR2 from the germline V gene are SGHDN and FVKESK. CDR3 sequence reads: CASSQFRDLGQSNYGYTF. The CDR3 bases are TGTGCCAGCAGCCAATTCCGGGACCTTGGTCAGTCTAACTATGGCTACACCTTC.

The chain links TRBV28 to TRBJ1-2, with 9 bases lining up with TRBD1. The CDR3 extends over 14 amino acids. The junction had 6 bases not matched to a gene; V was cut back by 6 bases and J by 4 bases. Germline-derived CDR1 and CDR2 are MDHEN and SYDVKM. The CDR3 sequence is CASRTGTGSYGYTF. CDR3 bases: TGTGCCAGCAGGACCGGGACAGGGTCCTATGGCTACACCTTC.

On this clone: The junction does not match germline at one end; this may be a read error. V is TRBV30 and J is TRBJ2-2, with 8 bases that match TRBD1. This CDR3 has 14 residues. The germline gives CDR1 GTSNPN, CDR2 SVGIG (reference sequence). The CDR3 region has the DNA TGTGCCAGGAGGACCCCAGGGGGCATCGGGGAGCTGTTTTTT. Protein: CARRTPGGIGELFF.

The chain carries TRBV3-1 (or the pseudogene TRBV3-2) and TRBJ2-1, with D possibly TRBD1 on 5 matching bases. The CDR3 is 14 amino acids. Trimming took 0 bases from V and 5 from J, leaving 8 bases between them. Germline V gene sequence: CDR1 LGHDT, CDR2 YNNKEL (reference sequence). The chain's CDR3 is CASSQDFRDNEQFF. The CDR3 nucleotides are TGTGCCAGCAGCCAAGATTTCAGGGACAATGAGCAGTTCTTC.

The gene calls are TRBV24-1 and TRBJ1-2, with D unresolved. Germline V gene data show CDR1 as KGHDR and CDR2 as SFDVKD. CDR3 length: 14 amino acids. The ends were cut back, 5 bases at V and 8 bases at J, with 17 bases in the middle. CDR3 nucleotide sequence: TGTGCCACCAGTGGTTCCTCCCCGACGGCGGGCTACACCTTC. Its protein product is CATSGSSPTAGYTF.

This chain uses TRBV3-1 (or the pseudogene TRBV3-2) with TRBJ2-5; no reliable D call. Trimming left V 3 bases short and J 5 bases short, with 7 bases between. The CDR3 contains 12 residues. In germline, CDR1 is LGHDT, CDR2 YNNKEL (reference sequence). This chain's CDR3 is CASSHTRETQYF. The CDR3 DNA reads TGTGCCAGCAGCCACACCCGCGAGACCCAGTACTTC.

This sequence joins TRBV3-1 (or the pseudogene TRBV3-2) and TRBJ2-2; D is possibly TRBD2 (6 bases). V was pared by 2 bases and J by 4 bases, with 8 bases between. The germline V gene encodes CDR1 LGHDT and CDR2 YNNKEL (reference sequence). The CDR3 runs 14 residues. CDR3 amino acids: CASSQRDSTGELFF. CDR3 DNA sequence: TGTGCCAGCAGCCAAAGGGACTCCACCGGGGAGCTGTTTTTT.

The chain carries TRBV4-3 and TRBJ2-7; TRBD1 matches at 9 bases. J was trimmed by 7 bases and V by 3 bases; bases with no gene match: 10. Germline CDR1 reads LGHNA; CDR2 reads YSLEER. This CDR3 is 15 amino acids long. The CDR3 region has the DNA TGCGCCAGCAGCCATACAGGACAGGGGTGGGGAGAGCAGTACTTC. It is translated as CASSHTGQGWGEQYF.

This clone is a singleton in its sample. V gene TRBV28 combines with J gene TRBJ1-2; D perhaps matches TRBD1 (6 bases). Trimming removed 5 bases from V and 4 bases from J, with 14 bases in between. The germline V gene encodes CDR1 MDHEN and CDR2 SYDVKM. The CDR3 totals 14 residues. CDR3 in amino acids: CASSPGGGSYGYTF. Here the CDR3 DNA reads TGTGCCAGCAGTCCCGGGGGCGGTAGCTATGGCTACACCTTC.

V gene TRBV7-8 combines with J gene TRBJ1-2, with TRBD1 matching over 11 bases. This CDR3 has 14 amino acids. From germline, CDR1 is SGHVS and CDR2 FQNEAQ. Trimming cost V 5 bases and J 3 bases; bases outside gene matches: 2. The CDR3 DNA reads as TGTGCCAGCAGCCCGGGACAGGGGGACTATGGCTACACCTTC. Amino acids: CASSPGQGDYGYTF.

The CDR3 nucleotides are TGTGCCAGCAGCACCCTAGCGGGAGTGATCTACAATGAGCAGTTCTTC. Residues: CASSTLAGVIYNEQFF. The gene calls are TRBV7-8 and TRBJ2-1, with 10 bases aligning to TRBD2. V lost 5 bases, J lost 3 bases, and 7 bases stayed unmatched. Germline V gene lookup returns CDR1 SGHVS and CDR2 FQNEAQ. This CDR3 is built from 16 residues.

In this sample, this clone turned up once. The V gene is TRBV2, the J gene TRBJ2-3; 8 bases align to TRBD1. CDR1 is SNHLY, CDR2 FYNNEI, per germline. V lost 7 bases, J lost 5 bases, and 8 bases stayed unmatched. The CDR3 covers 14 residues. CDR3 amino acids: CASKWTGLRDTQYF. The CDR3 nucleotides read TGTGCCAGCAAATGGACAGGGTTGCGAGATACGCAGTATTTT. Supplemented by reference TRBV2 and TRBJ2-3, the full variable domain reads EPEVTQTPSHQVTQMGQEVILRCVPISNHLYFYWYRQILGQKVEFLVSFYNNEISEKSEIFDDQFSVERPDGSNFTLKIRSTKLEDSAMYFCASKWTGLRDTQYFGPGTRLTVL.

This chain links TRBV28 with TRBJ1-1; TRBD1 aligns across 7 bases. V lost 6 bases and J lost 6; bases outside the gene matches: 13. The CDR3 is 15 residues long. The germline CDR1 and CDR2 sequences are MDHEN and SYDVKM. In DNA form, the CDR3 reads TGTGCCAGCAGCCAGGGGGGGCATCGGGACGCTGAAGCTTTCTTT. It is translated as CASSQGGHRDAEAFF. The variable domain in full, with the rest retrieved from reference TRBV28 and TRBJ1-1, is DVKVTQSSRYLVKRTGEKVFLECVQDMDHENMFWYRQDPGLGLRLIYFSYDVKMKEKGDIPEGYSVSREKKERFSLILESASTNQTSMYLCASSQGGHRDAEAFFGQGTRLTVV.

The CDR3 sequence is CASSLTGTGVGNTIYF. The CDR3 DNA reads TGTGCCAGCAGCTTGACGGGGACAGGGGTTGGAAACACCATATATTTT. The V gene is TRBV7-2, the J gene TRBJ1-3, with 10 bases identical to TRBD1. Germline trimming cut 3 bases from V and 3 bases from J; bases unmatched to any gene: 5. CDR3 length equals 16 residues. CDR1 and CDR2 from the germline V gene are SGHTA and FQGNSA.

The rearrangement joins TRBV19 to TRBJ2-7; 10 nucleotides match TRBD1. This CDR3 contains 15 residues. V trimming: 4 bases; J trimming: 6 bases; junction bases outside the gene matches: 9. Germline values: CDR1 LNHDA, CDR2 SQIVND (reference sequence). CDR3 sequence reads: CASSRTGTGAIEQYF. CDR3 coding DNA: TGTGCCAGTAGTAGAACCGGGACAGGGGCGATCGAGCAGTACTTC.

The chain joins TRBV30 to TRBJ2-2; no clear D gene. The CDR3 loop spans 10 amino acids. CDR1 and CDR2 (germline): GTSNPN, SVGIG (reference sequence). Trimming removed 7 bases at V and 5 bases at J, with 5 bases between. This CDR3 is CASETGELFF. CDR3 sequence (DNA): TGTGCCTCTGAGACCGGGGAGCTGTTTTTT.